These T cell receptor beta chains were read from a single sample in a study of T cell responses to AZD1222 COVID-19 vaccine. Libraries were prepared by immunoSEQ multiplex PCR; TCRdb keeps only in-frame clonotypes and omits some of them. The repertoire includes roughly 80,000 clones, roughly 90% of them detected once, and 4% to 5.5% sits in the top ten. Source: peripheral blood, taken on day 0 of MenACWY control vaccination. All receptors come from an adult in good health. Both conserved end residues are part of each CDR3. A D gene is named only where the DNA matches it firmly. Size is omitted from some rows. Given values are once, few, many or a class for expanded clones.

>once|TRBV2|-|TRBJ1-1
CASSEPRVASTEAFF
TGTGCCAGCAGTGAACCGAGGGTAGCGTCTACTGAAGCTTTCTTT
>few|TRBV6-5|-|TRBJ2-2
CASTRTGENTGELFF
TGTGCCAGCACCCGAACCGGGGAAAACACCGGGGAGCTGTTTTTT
>once|TRBV6-5|-|TRBJ2-7
CASSYPGVGEQYF
TGTGCCAGCAGTTACCCAGGGGTCGGCGAGCAGTACTTC
>-|TRBV5-1|TRBD2|TRBJ2-7
CARSLAGGDYEQYF
TGCGCCCGCAGCTTAGCGGGGGGGGATTACGAGCAGTACTTC
>-|TRBV7-2|-|TRBJ2-2
CASSLTPGIGELFF
TGTGCCAGCAGCTTAACACCCGGGATCGGGGAGCTGTTTTTT
>once|TRBV15|-|TRBJ2-1
CATSRITGSEQFF
TGTGCCACCAGCAGGATTACAGGGAGTGAGCAGTTCTTC
>-|TRBV5-1|-|TRBJ1-1
CASRLEGGAERAFF
TGCGCCAGCAGATTAGAGGGGGGCGCGGAACGAGCTTTCTTT
>-|TRBV18|-|TRBJ2-7
CASSPQYGTYEQYF
TGTGCCAGCTCACCACAGTACGGAACCTACGAGCAGTACTTC
>-|TRBV5-1|-|TRBJ1-2
CASSHAMEGGTGYTF
TGCGCCAGCAGCCATGCGATGGAGGGTGGAACGGGCTACACCTTC
>-|TRBV19|-|TRBJ2-5
CASSIDKGRGETQYF
TGTGCCAGTAGTATAGACAAGGGGCGAGGAGAGACCCAGTACTTC
>-|TRBV5-1|TRBD1|TRBJ1-2
CASSLTGQGMAYGYTF
TGCGCCAGCAGCTTGACGGGACAGGGGATGGCTTATGGCTACACCTTC
>few|TRBV5-1|TRBD1|TRBJ1-3
CASSPGQSSGNTIYF
TGCGCCAGCAGCCCGGGACAGAGCTCTGGAAACACCATATATTTT
>-|TRBV9|TRBD1|TRBJ2-7
CASSPGQEFYEQYF
TGTGCCAGCAGCCCGGGACAGGAATTCTACGAGCAGTACTTC
>-|TRBV30|-|TRBJ1-6
CACNREPARGSPLHF
TGTGCCTGTAACAGGGAACCAGCCAGAGGTTCACCCCTCCACTTT
>-|TRBV21-1|-|TRBJ1-2
CASSKWRGWDYGYTF
TGTGCCAGCAGCAAGTGGAGGGGCTGGGACTATGGCTACACCTTC
>-|TRBV6-5|TRBD2|TRBJ2-2
CASRMTSGGAGELFF
TGTGCCAGCAGGATGACTAGCGGGGGGGCCGGGGAGCTGTTTTTT
>once|TRBV28|TRBD1|TRBJ2-7
CASSLLGQGVREQYF
TGTGCCAGCAGTTTATTGGGACAGGGGGTGCGGGAGCAGTACTTC
>-|TRBV4-3|-|TRBJ1-1
CASSQERVNTEAFF
TGCGCCAGCAGCCAAGAGAGGGTGAACACTGAAGCTTTCTTT
>-|TRBV11-3|-|TRBJ1-1
CASSLDGRANTEAFF
TGTGCCAGCAGCTTAGATGGCAGGGCGAACACTGAAGCTTTCTTT
>-|TRBV14|-|TRBJ1-1
CASSQSLRVIENTEAFF
TGTGCCAGCAGCCAATCTCTACGAGTAATAGAGAACACTGAAGCTTTCTTT
>-|TRBV10-3|-|TRBJ1-2
CAISEAENYGYTF
TGTGCCATCAGTGAGGCGGAGAACTATGGCTACACCTTC
>-|TRBV30|TRBD1|TRBJ1-2
CAWSVDRGRVGYTF
TGTGCCTGGAGTGTGGACAGGGGGCGGGTAGGCTACACCTTC
>-|TRBV23-1|TRBD1|TRBJ1-1
CASSQSAGGFSKAFF
TGCGCCAGCAGTCAATCTGCAGGGGGTTTTAGTAAAGCTTTCTTT
>few|TRBV6-5|TRBD1|TRBJ1-1
CASRIQGIDTEAFF
TGTGCCAGCAGGATACAGGGGATCGACACTGAAGCTTTCTTT
>-|TRBV28|TRBD1|TRBJ1-2
CASSLRGTGSRGYTF
TGTGCCAGCAGTTTAAGGGGGACAGGGTCGAGGGGCTACACCTTC
>-|TRBV18|-|TRBJ1-6
CASSPPGQGSSPLHF
TGTGCCAGCTCACCACCCGGGCAGGGAAGCTCACCCCTCCACTTT
>-|TRBV19|-|TRBJ2-2
CATRGTGELFF
TGTGCCACCCGGGGTACCGGGGAGCTGTTTTTT
>-|TRBV4-1|-|TRBJ2-5
CASSQPKETQYF
TGCGCCAGCAGCCAGCCCAAAGAGACCCAGTACTTC
>few|TRBV5-6|TRBD1|TRBJ2-5
CASSLEDRGRETQYF
TGTGCCAGCAGCTTGGAGGACAGGGGGCGGGAGACCCAGTACTTC
>once|TRBV5-6|TRBD1|TRBJ2-5
CASSPGTGLATQYF
TGTGCCAGCAGCCCTGGGACAGGGTTGGCGACCCAGTACTTC
>-|TRBV6-2/TRBV6-3|TRBD1|TRBJ2-1
CASSYRGQGSYNEQFF
TGTGCCAGCAGTTACCGGGGACAGGGATCCTACAATGAGCAGTTCTTC
>-|TRBV18|-|TRBJ1-2
CASSGLDPYGYTF
TGTGCCAGCTCAGGGCTTGACCCCTATGGCTACACCTTC
>-|TRBV11-2|-|TRBJ1-3
CASSLVYRSSGNTIYF
TGTGCCAGCAGCTTAGTATACCGGAGCTCTGGAAACACCATATATTTT
>-|TRBV30|-|TRBJ2-7
CAWSLSPSGRLGYEQYF
TGTGCCTGGAGCCTGTCCCCTTCAGGGCGTCTAGGGTACGAGCAGTACTTC
>-|TRBV6-5|-|TRBJ1-6
CASMTTDIYNSPLHF
TGTGCCAGCATGACGACAGATATCTATAATTCACCCCTCCACTTT